The 24 T cell receptor beta chains reported below all come from one sample, sequenced in a study of cytomegalovirus exposure and HLA in healthy donors. Some clones are missing from TCRdb's copy, which holds only in-frame ones; the method was immunoSEQ multiplex PCR. This table holds approximately 88,000 clones, approximately 88% found once. Sequencing used PBMCs. The receptors here all came from a woman aged 18-29 years in good health and CMV-seropositive.

The J gene is TRBJ2-5, the V gene TRBV5-1; 7 bases align to TRBD1. This CDR3 region has 15 residues. With 0 bases clipped from V and 5 bases from J, the junction kept 7 bases outside the gene matches. Germline V gene sequence: CDR1 SGHRS, CDR2 YFSETQ. CDR3 DNA: TGCGCCAGCAGCTTGGGTTACAGGGGTGGGGAGACCCAGTACTTC. Protein product: CASSLGYRGGETQYF.

The chain carries TRBV6-1 and TRBJ1-2, with TRBD1 identical over 8 bases. The CDR3 has 16 residues. CDR1 is MNHNS and CDR2 is SASEGT in the germline V gene. V dropped 0 bases and J dropped 4; count of bases not matched to a gene: 7. The CDR3 sequence is CASSEALGQAAYGYTF. As DNA, the CDR3 is TGTGCCAGCAGTGAAGCTTTGGGACAGGCAGCCTATGGCTACACCTTC.

V and J are TRBV5-1 and TRBJ2-3; D is perhaps TRBD2 (6 bases). The V gene's germline CDR1 is SGHRS and CDR2 YFSETQ. The CDR3 contains 15 residues. V was pared by 4 bases and J by 0 bases, with 12 bases between. DNA for the CDR3: TGCGCCAGCAGCCCTCCTCGGGGGAGCACAGATACGCAGTATTTT. This translates into CASSPPRGSTDTQYF.

The rearrangement links TRBV7-2 to TRBJ1-1, with unresolved D. From germline, CDR1 is SGHTA and CDR2 FQGNSA. The length of the CDR3 is 13 residues. V lost 9 bases and J 1 base, leaving 12 bases between the germline ends. The DNA for the CDR3 is TGTGCCAGGCCCGGGTCACAGAACACTGAAGCTTTCTTT. Its protein is CARPGSQNTEAFF.

CDR3 nucleotides: TGTGCCAGCAGCCTGACAGGGGGCCTTCACGAGCAGTACTTC. Protein: CASSLTGGLHEQYF. The chain links TRBV7-2 to TRBJ2-7; 10 bases align to TRBD1. Germline lookup yields CDR1 SGHTA and CDR2 FQGNSA. With 5 bases clipped from V and 5 bases from J, the junction kept 6 bases outside the gene matches. The CDR3 extends over 14 amino acids.

This sequence joins TRBV6-6 and TRBJ1-1; TRBD1 is a possible D gene (5 bases). The CDR3 has 14 amino acids. Trimming pared 2 bases from V and 2 bases from J, leaving 9 bases between. Germline values: CDR1 MNHNY, CDR2 SVGAGI (reference sequence). Here the CDR3 DNA reads TGTGCCAGCAGTTACGGGGGGACCAACACTGAAGCTTTCTTT. Amino acid sequence: CASSYGGTNTEAFF.

The rearrangement links TRBV4-2 to TRBJ1-5; no clear D gene. The CDR3 is 17 amino acids. Looked up from germline, CDR1 is LGHNA and CDR2 is YNFKEQ. V was trimmed by 0 bases and J by 0 bases, leaving 12 bases between them. The CDR3 is CASSQELLVYSNQPQHF. CDR3 sequence (DNA): TGTGCCAGCAGCCAAGAACTACTCGTCTATAGCAATCAGCCCCAGCATTTT.

The chain links TRBV6-4 to TRBJ2-2; no clear D. Trimming left V 3 bases short and J 0 bases short, with 14 bases between. The length of the CDR3 is 17 residues. Germline lookup yields CDR1 MRHNA and CDR2 SNTAGT. The CDR3 coding sequence is TGTGCCAGCAGTGAGACTGATACTACCCCGAACACCGGGGAGCTGTTTTTT. Translating gives CASSETDTTPNTGELFF.

The rearrangement joins TRBV5-6 to TRBJ2-6; 7 bases line up with TRBD1. V shed 3 bases, J shed 1 base, and the junction held 10 bases outside the gene matches. The CDR3 contains 18 residues. Germline values: CDR1 SGHDT, CDR2 YYEEEE. The CDR3 DNA sequence: TGTGCCAGCAGCTCCCTCGGGACAGAACTTTCTGGGGCCAACGTCCTGACTTTC. Translating it yields CASSSLGTELSGANVLTF. Filled out from reference TRBV5-6 and TRBJ2-6, the complete variable domain reads DAGVTQSPTHLIKTRGQQVTLRCSPKSGHDTVSWYQQALGQGPQFIFQYYEEEERQRGNFPDRFSGHQFPNYSSELNVNALLLGDSALYLCASSSLGTELSGANVLTFGAGSRLTVL.

This chain uses TRBV19 with TRBJ2-2; D call uncertain. Trimming cost V 2 bases and J 4 bases, with 11 bases left between them. Germline CDR1 reads LNHDA; CDR2 reads SQIVND (reference sequence). The CDR3 spans 15 residues. The CDR3 bases are TGTGCCAGTAGTATACTAGTTCCTGGCACCGGGGAGCTGTTTTTT. Translating gives CASSILVPGTGELFF. The full variable domain, its missing parts supplied by reference TRBV19 and TRBJ2-2, is DGGITQSPKYLFRKEGQNVTLSCEQNLNHDAMYWYRQDPGQGLRLIYYSQIVNDFQKGDIAEGYSVSREKKESFPLTVTSAQKNPTAFYLCASSILVPGTGELFFGEGSRLTVL.

The rearrangement links TRBV13 to TRBJ2-5; D not certain. This CDR3 contains 15 residues. V was pared by 7 bases and J by 0 bases, with 15 bases between. Looked up from germline, CDR1 is PRHDT and CDR2 is FYEKMQ (reference sequence). The CDR3 DNA reads TGTGCCAGCACCATTAGTTTAGTAAACCAAGAGACCCAGTACTTC. The encoded protein is CASTISLVNQETQYF. The whole variable domain, remainder taken from reference TRBV13 and TRBJ2-5, is AAGVIQSPRHLIKEKRETATLKCYPIPRHDTVYWYQQGPGQDPQFLISFYEKMQSDKGSIPDRFSAQQFSDYHSELNMSSLELGDSALYFCASTISLVNQETQYFGPGTRLLVL.

V gene TRBV27 combines with J gene TRBJ2-7, with 7 bases fitting TRBD1. J was trimmed by 2 bases and V by 5 bases; bases with no gene match: 6. The CDR3 covers 14 residues. CDR1 is MNHEY, CDR2 SMNVEV, per germline (reference sequence). CDR3 coding DNA: TGTGCCAGCAGTCAGACAGGGCCTGCCTACGAGCAGTACTTC. As protein: CASSQTGPAYEQYF.

V gene TRBV28 combines with J gene TRBJ2-7; 11 nucleotides match TRBD2. CDR1 is MDHEN and CDR2 is SYDVKM in the germline V gene. With 10 bases clipped from V and 4 bases from J, the junction kept 6 bases outside the gene matches. This CDR3 has 13 residues. In DNA, the CDR3 is TGTGCCACCTATAGCGGGGGGGATTACGAGCAGTACTTC. Translated: CATYSGGDYEQYF.

This rearrangement joins TRBV27 to TRBJ2-7; 8 bases fit TRBD1. The germline V gene has CDR1 MNHEY and CDR2 SMNVEV (reference sequence). V gave up 3 bases and J gave up 3 bases; unmatched junction bases: 10. The CDR3 runs to 16 residues. The CDR3, as DNA: TGTGCCAGCAGTTTTCTGCCGGACAGGGAAATCTACGAGCAGTACTTC. Its protein product is CASSFLPDREIYEQYF.

The chain uses TRBV4-2 and TRBJ2-3; TRBD2 matches 8 bases. The V segment lost 5 bases and the J segment 2 bases; nucleotides outside the gene matches: 9. The CDR3 has 16 residues. Germline V CDR1 and CDR2: LGHNA, YNFKEQ. The CDR3 nucleotides read TGTGCCAGCAGCACGACGGGGGGGGCCGCCACAGATACGCAGTATTTT. Protein sequence: CASSTTGGAATDTQYF.

V gene TRBV7-2 combines with J gene TRBJ2-2; the match to TRBD1 covers 8 bases. Germline CDR1 SGHTA, CDR2 FQGNSA. V was clipped by 1 base and J by 3 bases; unmatched bases: 4. CDR3 length: 16 amino acids. In DNA, the CDR3 is TGTGCCAGCAGCTTAGGCAGGGGGCTACACACCGGGGAGCTGTTTTTT. The encoded protein is CASSLGRGLHTGELFF.

This chain links TRBV15 with TRBJ2-7; D may be TRBD2 (5 bases). There are 13 residues in the CDR3. With 5 bases removed from V and 0 bases from J, the gap between germline ends came to 8 bases. Germline CDR1 and CDR2: LNHNV and YYDKDF (reference sequence). The CDR3 loop is CATSFDYSYEQYF. Written as DNA, the CDR3 is TGTGCCACCAGCTTCGACTACTCCTACGAGCAGTACTTC.

This chain joins TRBV7-6 and TRBJ2-1; the D is unclear. Trimming took off 4 bases at V and 2 bases at J, with 3 bases between the two ends. Germline-derived CDR1 and CDR2 are SGHVS and FNYEAQ. The CDR3 is 12 amino acids. The CDR3: CASSSAYNEQFF. The DNA of the CDR3 is TGTGCCAGCAGCTCCGCCTACAATGAGCAGTTCTTC.

V is TRBV7-2 and J is TRBJ2-2; D might be TRBD2 (6 bases). The CDR3 extends over 13 amino acids. Trimming removed 6 bases from V and 7 bases from J, with 12 bases in between. The V gene's germline CDR1 is SGHTA and CDR2 FQGNSA. CDR3 sequence (DNA): TGTGCCAGCAGGGAGGGGATGAACGGGGAGCTGTTTTTT. Its translation is CASREGMNGELFF.

The J gene is TRBJ2-5, the V gene TRBV6-6; no clear D gene. Germline V gives CDR1 MNHNY, CDR2 SVGAGI (reference sequence). The V end was cut by 0 bases, the J end by 2 bases, with 4 bases between. The length of the CDR3 is 13 residues. CDR3: CASSYSRQETQYF. CDR3 nucleotide sequence: TGTGCCAGCAGTTACTCTAGACAAGAGACCCAGTACTTC.

The chain has TRBV4-3 and TRBJ2-2, with 7 bases identical to TRBD1. Germline CDR1 reads LGHNA; CDR2 reads YSLEER. This CDR3 has 17 amino acids. The ends lost 3 bases at V and 6 bases at J; junction bases unmatched: 13. DNA for the CDR3: TGCGCCAGCAGCCAGATACAACAGGGGTTGGCGTCCGGGGAGCTGTTTTTT. Its translation is CASSQIQQGLASGELFF.

This chain connects TRBV5-5 to TRBJ2-3, with unresolved D. CDR1 and CDR2 (germline): SGHKS, YYEKEE (reference sequence). CDR3 size: 13 residues. Trimming removed 5 bases from V and 2 bases from J, with 9 bases in between. The CDR3 here is CASRRQATDTQYF. The CDR3 DNA follows: TGTGCCAGCAGACGGCAGGCCACAGATACGCAGTATTTT.

The chain has TRBV7-9 and TRBJ2-7; D is unclear. This CDR3 region has 11 residues. Trimming removed 5 bases from V and 3 bases from J, with 5 bases in between. CDR1 is SEHNR, CDR2 FQNEAQ, per germline (reference sequence). For the CDR3, the DNA is TGTGCCAGCAGCGAGAACTACGAGCAGTACTTC. This codes for CASSENYEQYF.

This chain links TRBV6-1 with TRBJ2-3, with 10 bases that match TRBD1. Germline-derived CDR1 and CDR2 are MNHNS and SASEGT. The CDR3 is 16 amino acids. The V and J ends lost 0 bases and 1 base, in that order; junction bases with no gene match: 1. The CDR3 reads CASSEAGQGRTDTQYF. CDR3 nucleotides: TGTGCCAGCAGTGAAGCGGGACAGGGGCGCACAGATACGCAGTATTTT.